This T cell receptor beta chain was sequenced during a study of T cell changes during pregnancy in multiple sclerosis. This clone occurred once. Clones were sequenced by immunoSEQ multiplex PCR, and TCRdb holds only the in-frame ones, with some missing. The sample has approximately 40,000 clones, around 90% seen once. This receptor was taken from a female donor with multiple sclerosis, enrolled in a pregnancy study. The material sequenced was CD4+ T cells from peripheral blood mononuclear cells, taken before pregnancy.

The CDR3 nucleotides read TGTGCCAGTAGTCGACTAGCGGGAGCGGGTAATGAGCAGTTCTTC. Translated: CASSRLAGAGNEQFF. The rearrangement joins TRBV19 to TRBJ2-1; the match to TRBD2 covers 12 bases. V shed 5 bases and J 7 bases; nucleotides not matched to a gene: 6. Looked up from germline, CDR1 is LNHDA and CDR2 is SQIVND (reference sequence). The CDR3 sequence is 15 residues long.